The sequence of this TCR beta chain was determined in a study of beta chain features in type 1 diabetes. This clone was counted between two and nine times. Its antigen remains unknown. Trimming left V 8 bases short and J 3 bases short, with 17 bases between. This CDR3 spans 16 amino acids. Germline lookup yields CDR1 SEHNR and CDR2 FQNEAQ (reference sequence). Expressed TCRB transcripts were sequenced, since all the RNA that had been isolated was reverse transcribed. The method was immunoSEQ multiplex PCR; TCRdb's version includes in-frame clones alone and lacks a portion of them. The sample holds 860,000 or so clones, roughly 16% seen once. Points from the study as a whole: Shorter TCRB CDR3s, moderately but significantly so, were found in Type 1 diabetes patients in all four CD4+ subsets. Lower insertion and higher deletion counts appeared at VDJ junctions in type 1 diabetes patients.

V usage is TRBV7-9 and J usage is TRBJ2-6, with D maybe TRBD1 (6 bases). Sequencing was done on a sample of naive CD4+ T cells from blood. This receptor was identified in a woman younger than 30 in good health. CDR3 region: CASGSRGESGANVLTF. The CDR3, as DNA: TGTGCCAGCGGATCCAGGGGAGAAAGTGGGGCCAACGTCCTGACTTTC.